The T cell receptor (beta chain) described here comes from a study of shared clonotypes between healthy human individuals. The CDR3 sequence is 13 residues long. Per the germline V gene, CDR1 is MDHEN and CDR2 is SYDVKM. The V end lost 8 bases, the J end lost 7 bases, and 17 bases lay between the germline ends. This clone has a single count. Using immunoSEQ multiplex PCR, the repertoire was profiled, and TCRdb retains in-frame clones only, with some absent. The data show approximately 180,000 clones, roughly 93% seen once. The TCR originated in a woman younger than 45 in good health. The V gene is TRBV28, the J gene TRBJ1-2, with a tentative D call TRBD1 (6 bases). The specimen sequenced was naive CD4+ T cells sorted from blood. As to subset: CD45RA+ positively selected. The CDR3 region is CASFERGASGYTF. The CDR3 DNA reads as TGTGCCAGCTTCGAAAGGGGGGCGTCTGGCTACACCTTC.